This T cell receptor beta chain is drawn from a study of T-cell reconstitution after alpha-beta-depleted transplantation in children. The CDR3 runs 15 residues. V was shortened by 3 bases and J by 6 bases, with 15 bases between the two germline ends. Worth noting for this clonotype: The CDR3 carries no conserved terminal phenylalanine or tryptophan, so it likely arises from a read error.

Unique molecular identifiers were incorporated when the TCRbeta library was constructed. In TCRdb, the PCR reads were re-called with MiXCR into one record per CDR3 protein. The data hold 360,000 or so distinct CDR3 sequences, with around 21% observed a single time. Specimen: PBMCs from the stem cell graft donor, collected from the stem cell graft. This receptor was taken from a human donor who donated a stem cell graft to a child with acute myeloid leukemia. The gene calls are TRBV12-3 or TRBV12-4 and TRBJ1-5, with D possibly being TRBD1 (5 bases). The CDR3 region is CASSLGRGGGQPQHY. For the CDR3, the DNA is TGTGCCAGCAGTTTGGGAAGGGGTGGGGGTCAGCCCCAGCATTAT.